This T cell receptor beta chain was obtained from a study of T cells after yellow fever vaccination. Study-level results: Secondary responses were weaker yet peaked faster, day 5 versus 15.

Details on this clonotype: What it recognizes is unknown.

Synthesis of TCR cDNA relied on 5'RACE template switching, which attached a universal primer site and UMIs. Each CDR3 protein gets one entry after TCRdb re-called the 5' RACE reads with MiXCR. The table records hundreds of thousands of distinct CDR3 sequences, around 3.6% of them present only once. The CDR3 contains 14 residues. Germline V gene lookup returns CDR1 ENHRY and CDR2 SYGVKD. The ends lost 4 bases at V and 1 base at J; junction bases unmatched: 2. The TCR was taken from a man aged 18 to 30 who received the YFV17D yellow fever vaccine. Sequencing used PBMCs, obtained on the day of the yellow fever booster vaccination. V gene TRBV10-3 combines with J gene TRBJ1-1; 8 positions match TRBD1. In nucleotides, the CDR3 is TGTGCCATCAGTGGACAGGGGCGGAACACTGAAGCTTTCTTT. It translates to CAISGQGRNTEAFF.